This passage covers 4 T cell receptor beta chains from one sample sequenced in a study of beta chain features in type 1 diabetes. Study-level results: Shorter TCRB CDR3s, moderately but significantly so, marked every one of the four CD4+ subsets in Type 1 diabetes patients.

Antigens of these TCRs are unknown. The whole isolated RNA underwent reverse transcription, so sequencing captured expressed TCRB transcripts. Data came from immunoSEQ multiplex PCR; TCRdb stores just in-frame clones and leaves some out. The sample contains 20,000 to 30,000 clones, 55% to 70% of which appear only once. Sequencing used Tregs from blood. The receptors originated from a man younger than 35 with type 1 diabetes.

The V call is TRBV6-5, the J call TRBJ1-1; D is unclear. Between the trimmed V and J ends, which lost 6 bases and 4 bases, there was a span of 12 bases. The CDR3 covers 13 residues. Germline CDR1 MNHEY, CDR2 SVGAGI. DNA for the CDR3: TGTGCCAGCAGCCTGTTGGGAGGCACTGAAGCTTTCTTT. Its protein product is CASSLLGGTEAFF.

This clone occurred once. The chain joins TRBV27 to TRBJ2-3; D may be TRBD2 (5 bases). V lost 6 bases and J 1 base, leaving 14 bases between the germline ends. Germline V CDR1 and CDR2: MNHEY, SMNVEV (reference sequence). This CDR3 contains 15 residues. Here the CDR3 reads CASSPRRRGTDTQYF. The CDR3 DNA follows: TGTGCCAGCAGCCCCCGCCGGCGGGGCACAGATACGCAGTATTTT.

This chain links TRBV7-2 with TRBJ2-5, with 9 bases aligning to TRBD2. V was clipped by 6 bases and J by 5 bases; unmatched bases: 13. The CDR3 is 16 amino acids. Germline values: CDR1 SGHTA, CDR2 FQGNSA. The CDR3 loop reads CASRKGRGGSSETQYF. In DNA form, the CDR3 reads TGTGCCAGCAGGAAGGGGCGGGGGGGCTCGTCTGAGACCCAGTACTTC.

This chain connects TRBV5-1 to TRBJ2-1; TRBD2 aligns across 7 bases. The V and J ends lost 0 bases and 0 bases, in that order; junction bases with no gene match: 3. The CDR3 spans 16 residues. Germline-derived CDR1 and CDR2 are SGHRS and YFSETQ. This CDR3 is CASSLGGGSSYNEQFF. The CDR3 region has the DNA TGCGCCAGCAGCTTGGGGGGCGGGAGCTCCTACAATGAGCAGTTCTTC.